One and the same sample provided the 2 T cell receptor beta chains below, sequenced in a study of glioma-infiltrating T cells after dendritic cell vaccination. Measured with immunoSEQ multiplex PCR; TCRdb has only the in-frame clones, and not every one. The sample holds about 92,000 clones, under 90% seen once. Sequencing was performed on blood, taken before dendritic cell vaccination. Receptor source: a human donor with glioblastoma.

In DNA, the CDR3 is TGCGCCAGCAGTTATTCTGGGGGGTACCTGAACACCGGGGAGCTGTTTTTT. Translation gives CASSYSGGYLNTGELFF. The chain recombines TRBV5-1 with TRBJ2-2, with a possible D match to TRBD2 (6 bases). The CDR3 spans 17 residues. The V and J ends lost 5 bases and 1 base respectively, with 18 bases between them. The germline gives CDR1 SGHRS, CDR2 YFSETQ.

This sequence joins TRBV2 and TRBJ2-3, with no clear D. The CDR3 has 16 residues. CDR1 and CDR2 from the germline V gene are SNHLY and FYNNEI. The V gene lost 1 base and the J gene lost 5 bases, with 16 bases spanning the gap. The CDR3 nucleotides read TGTGCCAGCAGTGAAGGGGCCCCCCTCTCGGAAGATACGCAGTATTTT. As protein: CASSEGAPLSEDTQYF.